These T cell receptor beta chains were read from a single sample in a study of OX40 agonist ivuxolimab in advanced cancers. Measured with immunoSEQ multiplex PCR; TCRdb has only the in-frame clones, and not every one. The sample has about 58,000 clones, 70% to 90% seen once. The material sequenced was CD4+ or CD8+ T cells sorted from blood, taken in a trial of the OX40 agonist ivuxolimab. The receptors come from an adult with an advanced solid tumor such as melanoma, head and neck, liver or kidney cancer. The CDR3 runs from the conserved cysteine through the conserved F or W. Fields, in order: clone size, J gene, D gene, V gene, CDR3 protein, CDR3 DNA. D genes are given only for firm matches. Where a row states a size, it is once, few, many or the class of an expanded clone; other rows omit it.

>once|TRBJ2-5|TRBD2|TRBV4-1
CASSQERLAGDRSQETQYF
TGCGCCAGCAGCCAAGAGAGGCTAGCGGGAGATCGTTCGCAAGAGACCCAGTACTTC
>NA|TRBJ2-7|TRBD1|TRBV30
CAWRQGNYEQYF
TGTGCCTGGCGACAGGGAAACTACGAGCAGTACTTC
>NA|TRBJ2-7|TRBD2|TRBV19
CASSIWGTSTVYF
TGTGCCAGTAGTATTTGGGGGACTAGCACGGTGTACTTC
>NA|TRBJ2-2|NA|TRBV5-4
CASSAGLPSGELFF
TGTGCCAGCAGCGCGGGACTTCCATCCGGGGAGCTGTTTTTT
>NA|TRBJ2-7|TRBD1|TRBV6-6
CASRTRGTGTYEQYF
TGTGCCAGCAGAACTCGAGGGACAGGGACCTACGAGCAGTACTTC
>NA|TRBJ2-7|NA|TRBV7-8
CASSLDRWSEQYF
TGTGCCAGCAGCTTAGACAGGTGGTCCGAGCAGTACTTC
>NA|TRBJ1-1|NA|TRBV6-5
CASSYSRRSMNTEAFF
TGTGCCAGCAGTTACTCTCGAAGAAGCATGAACACTGAAGCTTTCTTT
>NA|TRBJ2-5|TRBD1|TRBV4-1
CASSQEETGLAQETQYF
TGCGCCAGCAGCCAAGAAGAGACAGGGCTAGCCCAAGAGACCCAGTACTTC
>NA|TRBJ2-1|NA|TRBV30
CAWSGGPRVDEQFF
TGTGCCTGGAGTGGGGGCCCTCGGGTCGATGAGCAGTTCTTC
>NA|TRBJ2-2|TRBD2|TRBV2
CASSETGTSGIVDTGELFF
TGTGCCAGCAGTGAAACCGGGACTAGCGGGATCGTTGACACCGGGGAGCTGTTTTTT
>NA|TRBJ2-5|NA|TRBV21-1
CASSEEGPKTQYF
TGTGCCAGCAGCGAGGAAGGGCCAAAGACCCAGTACTTC
>NA|TRBJ1-5|NA|TRBV28
CASSLRGQPQHF
TGTGCCAGCAGTTTACGGGGTCAGCCCCAGCATTTT
>NA|TRBJ2-3|NA|TRBV15
CATSWGAGTDTQYF
TGTGCCACCAGCTGGGGAGCCGGCACAGATACGCAGTATTTT
>few|TRBJ2-7|NA|TRBV12-1
CASSFVRESSYEQYF
TGTGCCAGCAGCTTTGTGCGGGAGAGCTCCTACGAGCAGTACTTC
>NA|TRBJ2-3|NA|TRBV5-1
CASSLGGMRDLSTDTQYF
TGCGCCAGCAGCTTGGGGGGGATGAGAGATCTTAGCACAGATACGCAGTATTTT
>NA|TRBJ2-1|NA|TRBV19
CASSIVSSARSSEQFF
TGTGCCAGTAGTATAGTGTCCAGCGCAAGGTCCTCGGAGCAGTTCTTC
>once|TRBJ1-1|NA|TRBV28
CASSNPPSTEAFF
TGTGCCAGCAGCAATCCCCCATCCACTGAAGCTTTCTTT
>NA|TRBJ2-7|NA|TRBV7-3
CASSSEVGGEQYF
TGTGCCAGCAGCTCAGAGGTGGGTGGAGAGCAGTACTTC
>once|TRBJ2-1|NA|TRBV15
CATSRYNEQFF
TGTGCCACCAGCAGATACAATGAGCAGTTCTTC
>NA|TRBJ1-3|TRBD1|TRBV5-1
CASSSRTGLSGNTIYF
TGCGCCAGCAGCTCGCGGACAGGGCTCTCTGGAAACACCATATATTTT
>NA|TRBJ2-3|NA|TRBV7-2
CASSLGGRRGDTQYF
TGTGCCAGCAGCTTAGGGGGGAGGAGGGGAGATACGCAGTATTTT
>NA|TRBJ2-7|NA|TRBV2
CASTTGLHSYEQYF
TGTGCCAGCACTACGGGCTTACACTCCTACGAGCAGTACTTC
>NA|TRBJ2-7|NA|TRBV5-1
CASSLTSSYEQYF
TGCGCCAGCAGCTTGACTAGCTCCTACGAGCAGTACTTC